This TCR beta chain was captured in a study of CD8+ T cells in alopecia areata. Study-level background: For the treated group, dosing was oral tofacitinib at 5 to 10 mg twice daily. Treated patients' severity was scored by percentage of affected scalp area. Findings and limits, study-wide: Lesional scalp exceeded normal scalp in clonality, especially in alopecia totalis/universalis. Sharing of TCRs across patients appeared less clear than in mice, possibly for HLA-related reasons.

Treatment indicated: oral pan-JAK inhibitor, 5-10 mg twice daily. This clone is a singleton in its sample. As yet, its antigen is unknown. CDR1 and CDR2 from the germline V gene are SGDLS and YYNGEE. V was shortened by 0 bases and J by 6 bases, with 15 bases between the two germline ends. The CDR3 is 15 amino acids. Extraction and reverse transcription of RNA yielded cDNA as the sequencing template. Here immunoSEQ multiplex PCR was the method, and the copy in TCRdb shows in-frame clones only, minus some. The table includes about 210,000 clones, more than 45% detected once. The chain carries TRBV9 and TRBJ1-2; D perhaps matches TRBD1 (6 bases). This TCR was sampled from a human donor with alopecia areata. This specimen consisted of CD4+ T cells sorted from blood, obtained at week 4, from a patient treated with tofacitinib. CDR3 region: CASSVGVGQGNGYTF. The CDR3 nucleotides are TGTGCCAGCAGCGTAGGGGTAGGGCAGGGGAATGGCTACACCTTC.